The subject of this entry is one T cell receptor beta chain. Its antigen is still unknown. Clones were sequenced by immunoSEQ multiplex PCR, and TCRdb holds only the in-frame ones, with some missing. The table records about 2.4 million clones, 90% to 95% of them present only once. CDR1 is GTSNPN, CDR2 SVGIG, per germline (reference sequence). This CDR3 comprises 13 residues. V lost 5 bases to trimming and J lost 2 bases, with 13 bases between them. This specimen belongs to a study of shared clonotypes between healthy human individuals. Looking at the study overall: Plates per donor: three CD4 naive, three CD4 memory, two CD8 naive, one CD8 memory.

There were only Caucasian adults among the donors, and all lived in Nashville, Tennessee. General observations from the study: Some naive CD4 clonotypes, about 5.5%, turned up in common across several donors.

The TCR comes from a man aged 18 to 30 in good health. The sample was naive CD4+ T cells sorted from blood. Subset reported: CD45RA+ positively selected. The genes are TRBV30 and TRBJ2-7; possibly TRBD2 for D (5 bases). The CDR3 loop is CAWQRIVTYEQYF. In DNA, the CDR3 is TGTGCCTGGCAGCGGATAGTTACCTACGAGCAGTACTTC.